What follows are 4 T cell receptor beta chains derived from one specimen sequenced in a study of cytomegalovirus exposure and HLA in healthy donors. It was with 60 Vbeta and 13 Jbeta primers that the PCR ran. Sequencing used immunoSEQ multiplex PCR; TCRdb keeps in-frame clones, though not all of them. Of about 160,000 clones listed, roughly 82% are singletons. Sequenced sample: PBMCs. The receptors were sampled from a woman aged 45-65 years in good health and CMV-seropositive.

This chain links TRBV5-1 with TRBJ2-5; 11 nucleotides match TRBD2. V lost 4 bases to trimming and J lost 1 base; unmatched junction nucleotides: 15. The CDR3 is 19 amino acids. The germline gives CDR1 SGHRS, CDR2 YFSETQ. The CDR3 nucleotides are TGCGCCAGCAGCGGAAAAAAGGCTAGCGGGGGGATCCTCCAAGAGACCCAGTACTTC. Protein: CASSGKKASGGILQETQYF.

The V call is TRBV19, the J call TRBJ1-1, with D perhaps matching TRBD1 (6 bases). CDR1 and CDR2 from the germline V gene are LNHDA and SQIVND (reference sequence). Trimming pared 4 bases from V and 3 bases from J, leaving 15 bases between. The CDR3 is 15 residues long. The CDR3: CASSKDRRWDTEAFF. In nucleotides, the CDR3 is TGTGCCAGTAGTAAAGACAGGAGGTGGGACACTGAAGCTTTCTTT.

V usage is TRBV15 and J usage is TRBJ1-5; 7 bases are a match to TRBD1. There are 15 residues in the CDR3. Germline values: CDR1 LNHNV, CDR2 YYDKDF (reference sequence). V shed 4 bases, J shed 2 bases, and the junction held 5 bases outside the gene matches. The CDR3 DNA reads TGTGCCACCAGCACTACCGGACAGGGCAATCAGCCCCAGCATTTT. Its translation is CATSTTGQGNQPQHF.

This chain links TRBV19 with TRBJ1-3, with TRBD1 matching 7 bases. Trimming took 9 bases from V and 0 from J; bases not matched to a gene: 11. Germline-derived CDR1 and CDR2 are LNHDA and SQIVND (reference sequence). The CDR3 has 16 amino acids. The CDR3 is CASTRDRDYSGNTIYF. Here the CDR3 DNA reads TGTGCCAGCACGCGGGACAGAGATTACTCTGGAAACACCATATATTTT.